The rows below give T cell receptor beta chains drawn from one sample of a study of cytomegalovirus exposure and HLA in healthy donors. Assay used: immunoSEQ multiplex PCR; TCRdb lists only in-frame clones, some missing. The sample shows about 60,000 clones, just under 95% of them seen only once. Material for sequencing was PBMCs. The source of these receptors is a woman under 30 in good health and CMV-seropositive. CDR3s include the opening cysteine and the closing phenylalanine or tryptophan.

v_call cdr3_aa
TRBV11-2 CASSPLMTQYF
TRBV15 CATSRRGAGNTIYF
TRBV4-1 CASSQVGWTGQRIKENGYTF
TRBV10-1 CASSEMCRGSYRHVF
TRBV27 CASSRDSRPSYEQYF
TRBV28 CASSTDAGDPVTDSNQPQHF
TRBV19 CASSIGTSGTDTQYF
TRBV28 CASRHRQGGHEQYF
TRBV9 CASSAGTGSTDTQYF
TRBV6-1 CASSNRGGSTGELFF
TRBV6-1 CASSFGETQYF
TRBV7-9 CASSLENRQINEKLFF
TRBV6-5 CASSYQVAGDHEQYF
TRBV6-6 CASSRGSSYEQYF
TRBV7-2 CASSLGSSYNEQFF
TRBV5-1 CASSRAGGNADTQYF
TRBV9 CASSVGLGTVPTDTQYF
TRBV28 CATRQGNQPQHF
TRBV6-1 CASSEARHGGYTF
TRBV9 CASSAGSTGAAGELFF
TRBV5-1 CASTRLAGSYNEQFF
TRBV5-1 CASSLGQNYGYTF
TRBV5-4 CASSLGALGEKLFF
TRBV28 CASSETTGFRQPQHF
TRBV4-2 CASSPVRVIHEQYF
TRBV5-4 CASSFGLGRAGDEQYF
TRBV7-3 CASLEGLNTEAFF
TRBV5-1 CASQEGTGELFF
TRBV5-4 CASSPDRDNYGYTF
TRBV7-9 CASSIMTGSGNTIYF
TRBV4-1 CASSQDPGQGKREQYF
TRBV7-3 CASSLNPGTVMHEQFF
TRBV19 CASSNPGQGRYTEAFF
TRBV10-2 CASAGGWDNEQFF
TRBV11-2 CASSYYSDPYNEQFF
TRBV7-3 CASSPSGGAADTQYF
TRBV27 CASSFFRQGSDEQYF
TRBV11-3 CASSLARGTNNEQFF
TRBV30 CAWAADSHTEAFF
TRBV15 CATSPRQGRGQPQHF